This T cell receptor beta chain was found in a study of T cell changes during pregnancy in multiple sclerosis. The V gene's germline CDR1 is SEHNR and CDR2 FQNEAQ (reference sequence). V was pared by 7 bases and J by 6 bases, with 18 bases between. The CDR3 has 15 residues. The assay was immunoSEQ multiplex PCR, and TCRdb's table has in-frame clones only and misses some. The sample yields 15,000 to 19,000 clones, 83% seen once. This material consisted of CD8+ T cells from peripheral blood mononuclear cells, taken after pregnancy. The sequence was obtained from a female donor in good health, enrolled as a control in a pregnancy study. The chain uses TRBV7-9 and TRBJ1-4, with D hard to call. The CDR3: CASTSRARVDEKLFF. The CDR3 DNA reads TGTGCCAGCACCTCTCGGGCGAGGGTTGATGAAAAACTGTTTTTT.